Below, 14 T cell receptor beta chains from the same sample are listed, as sequenced in a study of cytomegalovirus exposure and HLA in healthy donors. PCR amplification relied on 60 Vbeta primers (plus 13 Jbeta primers). Profiled with immunoSEQ multiplex PCR; TCRdb holds only in-frame clones, not every one. This sample has 180,000 or so clones, with roughly 75% found just once. The sequenced sample consisted of PBMCs. The receptor set was obtained from a middle-aged woman in good health and CMV-seropositive.

Here the CDR3 reads CASSTGTGSYEQYF. DNA of the CDR3: TGTGCCAGCAGTACCGGGACAGGCTCCTACGAGCAGTACTTC. This rearrangement joins TRBV4-2 to TRBJ2-7; 8 bases match TRBD1. J lost 0 bases, V lost 6 bases, and 4 bases had no gene match. Germline V gives CDR1 LGHNA, CDR2 YNFKEQ. The CDR3 runs 14 residues.

In this sample, this clone turned up a few times. V and J are TRBV2 and TRBJ1-1, with a possible D match to TRBD1 (5 bases). CDR1 SNHLY and CDR2 FYNNEI come from the germline V gene. V was clipped by 11 bases and J by 7 bases, with 23 bases between them. This CDR3 is 14 amino acids long. As DNA, the CDR3 is TGTGCCGTACACCGGGACTCGGCGCCTTTTGAAGCTTTCTTT. Residues: CAVHRDSAPFEAFF.

This chain uses TRBV9 with TRBJ1-1; TRBD1 might be the D (6 bases). The CDR3 length is 15 residues. Trimming took off 0 bases at V and 12 bases at J, with 21 bases between the two ends. Germline values: CDR1 SGDLS, CDR2 YYNGEE. Here the CDR3 DNA reads TGTGCCAGCAGCGTAGAGCAGGGGTGGTCAGAGATACCTTTCTTT. It encodes CASSVEQGWSEIPFF. Supplemented by reference TRBV9 and TRBJ1-1, the full variable domain reads DSGVTQTPKHLITATGQRVTLRCSPRSGDLSVYWYQQSLDQGLQFLIQYYNGEERAKGNILERFSAQQFPDLHSELNLSSLELGDSALYFCASSVEQGWSEIPFFGQGTRLTVV.

The chain has TRBV27 and TRBJ2-5; TRBD1 agrees at 9 bases. The CDR3 length is 13 residues. Germline loops: CDR1 MNHEY, CDR2 SMNVEV (reference sequence). Losses at the gene ends were 4 bases for V and 7 bases for J; bases not matched to a gene: 4. The CDR3 here is CASSWDREGTQYF. The CDR3, as DNA: TGTGCCAGCAGTTGGGACAGGGAGGGGACCCAGTACTTC.

Remarks on this clone: Mismatch with germline at one junction end may stem from a read error. The chain employs TRBV7-9 and TRBJ1-2, with D unresolved. The CDR3 length is 17 residues. Germline loops: CDR1 SEHNR, CDR2 FQNEAQ (reference sequence). CDR3 loop: CSSSLLVTGSKNYGYTF. DNA for the CDR3: TGTTCCAGCAGCTTACTGGTAACCGGGTCAAAGAACTATGGCTACACCTTC.

The rearrangement joins TRBV19 to TRBJ2-3, with TRBD1 as a possible D gene (8 bases). Germline V gives CDR1 LNHDA, CDR2 SQIVND (reference sequence). V shed 7 bases and J shed 10 bases, with 27 bases lying between them. This CDR3 region has 16 residues. The CDR3 nucleotides read TGTGCCAGTACATACCGTGGACAGGGAAGGGGGGGGTCGCAGTATTTT. This encodes CASTYRGQGRGGSQYF.

The V call is TRBV27, the J call TRBJ2-7; 7 nucleotides agree with TRBD1. The CDR3 runs 14 residues. The trim removed 1 base at V and 3 bases at J, leaving 3 bases unmatched. Per the germline V gene, CDR1 is MNHEY and CDR2 is SMNVEV (reference sequence). The CDR3 is CASSLFPGGYEQYF. CDR3 coding DNA: TGTGCCAGCAGTTTATTTCCAGGGGGCTACGAGCAGTACTTC.

The chain couples TRBV6-5 to TRBJ1-2, with a possible D match to TRBD1 (6 bases). The germline gives CDR1 MNHEY, CDR2 SVGAGI. The CDR3 runs to 13 residues. V lost 5 bases to trimming and J lost 4 bases, with 11 bases between them. The CDR3 region has the DNA TGTGCCAGCAGTCCGGACAGAGTCTATGGCTACACCTTC. It encodes CASSPDRVYGYTF.

The chain's CDR3 is CASSFQGVTDTQYF. The DNA for the CDR3 is TGTGCCAGCAGTTTCCAAGGGGTAACAGATACGCAGTATTTT. This chain connects TRBV27 to TRBJ2-3; tentatively, D is TRBD1 (5 bases). Germline CDR1 and CDR2: MNHEY and SMNVEV (reference sequence). This CDR3 contains 14 residues. V lost 3 bases to trimming and J lost 3 bases, with 10 bases between them.

The chain carries TRBV5-8 and TRBJ1-2; TRBD1 agrees at 7 bases. After removal of 4 bases from V and 2 bases from J, the junction contained 5 bases not matched to a gene. Germline CDR1 and CDR2: SGHTS and YDEGEE. The CDR3 length is 14 residues. The CDR3: CASSTRQGNYGYTF. The CDR3 DNA reads TGTGCCAGCAGCACACGACAGGGCAACTATGGCTACACCTTC.

The chain employs TRBV28 and TRBJ1-5, with a tentative D call TRBD1 (5 bases). Trimming pared 6 bases from V and 0 bases from J, leaving 15 bases between. Germline assignment: CDR1 MDHEN and CDR2 SYDVKM. The CDR3 loop spans 16 amino acids. In DNA form, the CDR3 reads TGTGCCAGCAGGACAATTAGCAGGGTTAGCAATCAGCCCCAGCATTTT. Residues: CASRTISRVSNQPQHF. The whole variable domain, filled in from reference TRBV28 and TRBJ1-5, reads DVKVTQSSRYLVKRTGEKVFLECVQDMDHENMFWYRQDPGLGLRLIYFSYDVKMKEKGDIPEGYSVSREKKERFSLILESASTNQTSMYLCASRTISRVSNQPQHFGDGTRLSIL.

The rearrangement links TRBV7-2 to TRBJ2-1, with 11 bases lining up with TRBD2. Germline CDR1 is SGHTA and CDR2 is FQGNSA. The V segment lost 0 bases and the J segment 7 bases; nucleotides outside the gene matches: 8. The CDR3 is 17 amino acids. CDR3 in amino acids: CASSLAPPGTSGNEQFF. The CDR3 coding sequence is TGTGCCAGCAGCTTAGCCCCGCCGGGGACTAGCGGAAATGAGCAGTTCTTC. Looking up the rest from reference TRBV7-2 and TRBJ2-1 gives the full variable domain: GAGVSQSPSNKVTEKGKDVELRCDPISGHTALYWYRQSLGQGLEFLIYFQGNSAPDKSGLPSDRFSAERTGGSVSTLTIQRTQQEDSAVYLCASSLAPPGTSGNEQFFGPGTRLTVL.

The rearrangement uses TRBV27 and TRBJ2-2, with TRBD1 matching over 8 bases. V shed 5 bases and J 1 base; nucleotides not matched to a gene: 3. This CDR3 contains 15 residues. Germline V CDR1 and CDR2: MNHEY, SMNVEV (reference sequence). CDR3: CASSTGTGNTGELFF. Here the CDR3 DNA reads TGTGCCAGCAGTACAGGGACAGGGAACACCGGGGAGCTGTTTTTT.

This clone was counted a few times. The chain couples TRBV29-1 to TRBJ2-5; tentatively, D is TRBD2 (7 bases). V lost 6 bases and J lost 4, with 24 bases in between. This CDR3 comprises 16 residues. Germline V CDR1 and CDR2: SQVTM, ANQGSEA. CDR3 loop: CSVNIMGGPEAETQYF. The CDR3 region has the DNA TGCAGCGTGAATATCATGGGGGGGCCGGAGGCAGAGACCCAGTACTTC.